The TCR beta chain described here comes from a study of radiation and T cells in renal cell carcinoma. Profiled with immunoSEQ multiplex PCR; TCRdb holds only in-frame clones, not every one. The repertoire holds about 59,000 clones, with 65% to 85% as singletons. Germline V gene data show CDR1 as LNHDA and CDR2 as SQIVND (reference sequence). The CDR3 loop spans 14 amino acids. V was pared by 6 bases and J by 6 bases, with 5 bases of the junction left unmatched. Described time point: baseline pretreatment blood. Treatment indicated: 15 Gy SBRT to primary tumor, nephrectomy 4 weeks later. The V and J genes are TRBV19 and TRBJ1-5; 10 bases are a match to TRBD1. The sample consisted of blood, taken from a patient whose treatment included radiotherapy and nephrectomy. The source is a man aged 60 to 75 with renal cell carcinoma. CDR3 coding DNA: TGTGCCAGTAGCCCGACAGGGGGCGGTCAGCCCCAGCATTTT. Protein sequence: CASSPTGGGQPQHF.